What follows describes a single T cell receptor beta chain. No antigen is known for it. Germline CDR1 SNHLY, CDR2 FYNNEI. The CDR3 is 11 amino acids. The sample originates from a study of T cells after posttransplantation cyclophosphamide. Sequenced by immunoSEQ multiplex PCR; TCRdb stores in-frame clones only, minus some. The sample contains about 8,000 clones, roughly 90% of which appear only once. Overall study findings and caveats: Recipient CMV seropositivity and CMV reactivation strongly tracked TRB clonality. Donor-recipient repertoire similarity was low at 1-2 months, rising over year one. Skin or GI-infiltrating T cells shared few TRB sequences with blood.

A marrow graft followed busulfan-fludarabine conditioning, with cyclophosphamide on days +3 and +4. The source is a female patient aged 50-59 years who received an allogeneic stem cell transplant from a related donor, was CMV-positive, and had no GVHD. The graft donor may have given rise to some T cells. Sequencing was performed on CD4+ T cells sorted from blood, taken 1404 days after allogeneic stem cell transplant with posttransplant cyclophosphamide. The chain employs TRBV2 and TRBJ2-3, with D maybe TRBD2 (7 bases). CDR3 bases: TGTGGGGGGGGCATCACAGATACGCAGTATTTT. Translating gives CGGGITDTQYF. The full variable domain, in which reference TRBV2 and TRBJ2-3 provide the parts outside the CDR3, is EPEVTQTPSHQVTQMGQEVILRCVPISNHLYFYWYRQILGQKVEFLVSFYNNEISEKSEIFDDQFSVERPDGSNFTLKIRSTKLEDSAMYFCGGGITDTQYFGPGTRLTVL.